What follows are 10 T cell receptor beta chains derived from one specimen sequenced in a study of OX40 agonist ivuxolimab in advanced cancers. Data came from immunoSEQ multiplex PCR; TCRdb stores just in-frame clones and leaves some out. Of some 79,000 clones in the sample, 92% are singletons; the top ten hold around 0.4%. Sequenced material: CD4+ or CD8+ T cells sorted from blood, taken in a trial of the OX40 agonist ivuxolimab. The receptors come from an adult with an advanced solid tumor such as melanoma, head and neck, liver or kidney cancer.

The chain recombines TRBV4-2 with TRBJ1-2, with 8 bases aligning to TRBD1. CDR3 size: 15 residues. CDR1 LGHNA and CDR2 YNFKEQ come from the germline V gene. Trimming cost V 3 bases and J 4 bases; bases outside gene matches: 7. The CDR3 spells CASSQHRGSSYGYTF. CDR3 coding DNA: TGTGCCAGCAGCCAGCACAGGGGGTCCTCCTATGGCTACACCTTC.

The chain recombines TRBV18 with TRBJ2-2, with D unclear. The CDR3 spans 15 residues. V was trimmed by 0 bases and J by 2 bases, leaving 7 bases between them. CDR1 KGHSH and CDR2 LQKENI come from the germline V gene. The CDR3 sequence is CASSPPGGNTGELFF. DNA for the CDR3: TGTGCCAGCTCACCACCGGGCGGAAACACCGGGGAGCTGTTTTTT.

J is TRBJ2-1 and V is TRBV29-1, with D possibly TRBD2 on 5 matching bases. The V end lost 7 bases, the J end lost 8 bases, and 18 bases lay between the germline ends. Germline V gene data show CDR1 as SQVTM and CDR2 as ANQGSEA. This CDR3 has 13 amino acids. The CDR3 here is CSARGTLGDEQFF. CDR3 sequence (DNA): TGCAGCGCTCGGGGTACTCTGGGCGATGAGCAGTTCTTC.

DNA of the CDR3: TGTGCCTGGAGTGTACCGTACCTTTCAGGGAACTATGGCTACACCTTC. The encoded protein is CAWSVPYLSGNYGYTF. The chain employs TRBV30 and TRBJ1-2; perhaps TRBD1 as D (5 bases). The CDR3 spans 16 residues. V gave up 0 bases and J gave up 2 bases, with 16 bases separating them. The germline CDR1 and CDR2 sequences are GTSNPN and SVGIG (reference sequence).

This rearrangement joins TRBV30 to TRBJ1-2; perhaps TRBD1 as D (5 bases). From germline, CDR1 is GTSNPN and CDR2 SVGIG (reference sequence). V gave up 1 base and J gave up 7 bases, with 10 bases separating them. The CDR3 extends over 12 amino acids. CDR3 protein: CAWSDSGLGYTF. The CDR3 nucleotides are TGTGCCTGGAGTGACTCGGGGCTTGGCTACACCTTC.

The chain uses TRBV18 and TRBJ2-2; the D gene is possibly TRBD2 (6 bases). This CDR3 contains 16 residues. Germline V lookup: CDR1 KGHSH, CDR2 LQKENI. V lost 3 bases and J lost 0, with 11 bases in between. The DNA for the CDR3 is TGTGCCAGCTCACCGGGTGGCGGGGCGAACACCGGGGAGCTGTTTTTT. It codes for CASSPGGGANTGELFF.

The chain has TRBV19 and TRBJ2-7; D is perhaps TRBD2 (5 bases). Trimming cost V 8 bases and J 2 bases, with 16 bases left between them. This CDR3 region has 14 residues. Germline lookup yields CDR1 LNHDA and CDR2 SQIVND (reference sequence). CDR3 amino acids: CASGIGSSTYEQYF. CDR3 nucleotides: TGTGCCAGTGGAATAGGGAGTAGCACCTACGAGCAGTACTTC.

The V gene is TRBV7-2, the J gene TRBJ2-1; perhaps TRBD1 as D (6 bases). V lost 5 bases and J 9 bases, leaving 11 bases between the germline ends. The CDR3 runs 12 residues. The V gene's germline CDR1 is SGHTA and CDR2 FQGNSA. The chain's CDR3 is CASSIRGGEQFF. The DNA for the CDR3 is TGTGCCAGCAGCATCAGGGGTGGTGAGCAGTTCTTC.

The chain links TRBV11-2 to TRBJ1-5; no clear D. The germline V gene has CDR1 SGHAT and CDR2 FQNNGV. Trimming cost V 1 base and J 5 bases, with 9 bases left between them. The length of the CDR3 is 14 residues. For the CDR3, the DNA is TGTGCCAGCAGCTTAGCAGACCCTGATCAGCCCCAGCATTTT. It yields the protein CASSLADPDQPQHF.

The chain is built from TRBV5-8 and TRBJ1-1, with D perhaps TRBD1 (6 bases). Trimming shortened V by 0 bases and J by 4 bases, and 13 bases separated the two germline ends. This CDR3 is built from 15 residues. Per germline, CDR1 SGHTS and CDR2 YDEGEE. CDR3 region: CASSLGAGVSTEAFF. The CDR3 DNA reads as TGTGCCAGCAGCTTGGGTGCAGGGGTATCCACTGAAGCTTTCTTT.